This record covers a single T cell receptor beta chain. Its antigen is currently unknown. Running of the assay took place at deep level. Assay: immunoSEQ multiplex PCR; the TCRdb copy retains only in-frame clones and omits some. The sample includes roughly 110,000 clones, under 70% of them seen just once. The data stem from a study of shared clonotypes between healthy human individuals. Study results and limitations: For naive CD4 cells, roughly 5% of clonotypes were shared across a handful of donors.

V was pared by 6 bases and J by 4 bases, with 15 bases between. Per germline, CDR1 KGHSH and CDR2 LQKENI. There are 14 residues in the CDR3. The sequencing sample was made of memory CD8+ T cells sorted from blood. Subset defined: CD45RO+ cells pooled with CCR7-negative TemRA cells. This clonotype originated in a woman younger than 45 in good health. The chain joins TRBV18 to TRBJ1-2; a possible D gene is TRBD1 (6 bases). The CDR3 sequence is CASSLDRNLYGYTF. The CDR3 coding sequence is TGTGCCAGCTCTCTCGACAGGAACCTCTATGGCTACACCTTC.